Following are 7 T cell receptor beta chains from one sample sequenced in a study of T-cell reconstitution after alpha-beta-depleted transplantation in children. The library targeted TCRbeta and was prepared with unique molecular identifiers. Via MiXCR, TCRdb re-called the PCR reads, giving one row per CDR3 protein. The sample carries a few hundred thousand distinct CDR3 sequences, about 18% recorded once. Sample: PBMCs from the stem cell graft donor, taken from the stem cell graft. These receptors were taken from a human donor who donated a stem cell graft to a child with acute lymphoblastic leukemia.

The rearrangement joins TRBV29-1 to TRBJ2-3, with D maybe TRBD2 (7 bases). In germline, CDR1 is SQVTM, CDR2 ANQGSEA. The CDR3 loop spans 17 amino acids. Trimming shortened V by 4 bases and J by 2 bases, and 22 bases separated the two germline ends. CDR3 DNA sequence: TGCAGCGTTGGGGGGCGATCTAGCGGCCTCGCCACAGATACGCAGTATTTT. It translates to CSVGGRSSGLATDTQYF.

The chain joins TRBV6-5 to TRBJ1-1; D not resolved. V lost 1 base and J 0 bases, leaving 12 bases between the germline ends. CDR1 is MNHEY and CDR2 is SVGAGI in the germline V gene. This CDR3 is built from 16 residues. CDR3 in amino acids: CASSYLAGIMNTEAFF. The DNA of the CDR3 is TGTGCCAGCAGTTACTTGGCCGGGATCATGAACACTGAAGCTTTCTTT.

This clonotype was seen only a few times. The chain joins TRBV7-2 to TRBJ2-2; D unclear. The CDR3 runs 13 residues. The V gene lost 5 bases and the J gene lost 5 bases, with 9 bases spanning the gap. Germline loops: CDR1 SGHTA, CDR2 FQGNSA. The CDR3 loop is CASSPRMTGELFF. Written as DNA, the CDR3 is TGTGCCAGCAGCCCCCGGATGACCGGGGAGCTGTTTTTT. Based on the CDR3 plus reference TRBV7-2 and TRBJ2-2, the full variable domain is GAGVSQSPSNKVTEKGKDVELRCDPISGHTALYWYRQSLGQGLEFLIYFQGNSAPDKSGLPSDRFSAERTGGSVSTLTIQRTQQEDSAVYLCASSPRMTGELFFGEGSRLTVL.

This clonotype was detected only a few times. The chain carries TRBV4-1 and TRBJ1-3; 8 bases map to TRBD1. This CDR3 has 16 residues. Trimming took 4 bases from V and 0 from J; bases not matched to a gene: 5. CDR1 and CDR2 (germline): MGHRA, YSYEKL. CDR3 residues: CASSPYGTGSGNTIYF. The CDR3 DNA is TGCGCCAGCAGCCCCTACGGGACAGGCTCTGGAAACACCATATATTTT.

CDR3 DNA sequence: TGCGCCAGCAGGCTTCCGGGAGGCAGCTACGAGCAGTACTTC. Its protein product is CASRLPGGSYEQYF. The chain couples TRBV10-2 to TRBJ2-7, with TRBD2 matching 7 bases. The CDR3 runs to 14 residues. CDR1 and CDR2 from the germline V gene are WSHSY and SAAADI. The ends lost 6 bases at V and 3 bases at J; junction bases unmatched: 8.

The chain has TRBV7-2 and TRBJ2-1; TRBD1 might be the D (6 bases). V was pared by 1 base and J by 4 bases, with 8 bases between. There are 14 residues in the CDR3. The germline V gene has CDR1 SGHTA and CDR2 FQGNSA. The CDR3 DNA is TGTGCCAGCAGCTTAGTGGGGGCGTACAATGAGCAGTTCTTC. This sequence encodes CASSLVGAYNEQFF. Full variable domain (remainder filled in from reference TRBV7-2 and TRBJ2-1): GAGVSQSPSNKVTEKGKDVELRCDPISGHTALYWYRQSLGQGLEFLIYFQGNSAPDKSGLPSDRFSAERTGGSVSTLTIQRTQQEDSAVYLCASSLVGAYNEQFFGPGTRLTVL.

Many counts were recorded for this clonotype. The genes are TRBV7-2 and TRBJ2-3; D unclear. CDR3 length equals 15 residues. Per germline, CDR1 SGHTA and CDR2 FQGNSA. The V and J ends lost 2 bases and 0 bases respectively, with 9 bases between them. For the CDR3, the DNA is TGTGCCAGCAGCTTATGGTCCGGGAGCACAGATACGCAGTATTTT. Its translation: CASSLWSGSTDTQYF.